The 8 T cell receptor beta chains below were found in one sample sequenced in a study of control samples from healthy donors and cancer patients. Assay: immunoSEQ multiplex PCR; the TCRdb copy retains only in-frame clones and omits some. Among roughly 69,000 clones, 75% to 85% were seen once, and the ten largest hold roughly 14%. The sequencing input was blood. The source is a man in his sixties in good health.

The rearrangement links TRBV25-1 to TRBJ1-1, with a weak D call TRBD1 (6 bases). Between the trimmed V and J ends, which lost 6 bases and 0 bases, there was a span of 17 bases. This CDR3 is 16 amino acids long. Germline V lookup: CDR1 MGHDK, CDR2 SYGVNS. The CDR3 sequence: CASSVLDSLMNTEAFF. The CDR3, as DNA: TGTGCCAGCAGCGTTCTGGACAGTCTCATGAACACTGAAGCTTTCTTT.

The chain carries TRBV7-9 and TRBJ2-2; 7 nucleotides align to TRBD1. CDR1 is SEHNR and CDR2 is FQNEAQ in the germline V gene (reference sequence). The CDR3 contains 15 residues. Germline trimming cut 5 bases from V and 0 bases from J; bases unmatched to any gene: 3. The CDR3 coding sequence is TGTGCCAGCAGCATCGGGACAGCGAACACCGGGGAGCTGTTTTTT. Amino acids: CASSIGTANTGELFF.

CDR3 in DNA: TGTGCCAGTAGTATCACGGCTAGCGGCACAGATACGCAGTATTTT. Its translation: CASSITASGTDTQYF. This chain uses TRBV19 with TRBJ2-3, with a weak D call TRBD2 (6 bases). V was cut by 3 bases and J by 1 base, with 11 bases left in between. This CDR3 has 15 residues. Germline-derived CDR1 and CDR2 are LNHDA and SQIVND (reference sequence).

A remark on this clone: The junction shows a germline mismatch at one end, possibly a read error. Distinct nucleotide sequences in the sample also encode this CDR3. The CDR3 loop reads CASSLAIPQPQHF. CDR3 bases: TGTGCCAGCAGCCTAGCCATTCCTCAGCCCCAGCATTTT. The chain has TRBV7-2 and TRBJ1-5; D gene uncertain. The CDR3 totals 13 residues. From germline, CDR1 is SGHTA and CDR2 FQGNSA. The full variable domain, rest sourced from reference TRBV7-2 and TRBJ1-5, is GAGVSQSPSNKVTEKGKDVELRCDPISGHTALYWYRQSLGQGLEFLIYFQGNSAPDKSGLPSDRFSAERTGGSVSTLTIQRTQQEDSAVYLCASSLAIPQPQHFGDGTRLSIL.

The chain is built from TRBV6-2 or TRBV6-3 and TRBJ1-5, with D unresolved. This CDR3 region has 14 residues. Germline loops: CDR1 MNHEY, CDR2 SVGEGT. The V end lost 5 bases, the J end lost 11 bases, and 19 bases lay between the germline ends. CDR3 in DNA: TGTGCCAGCAGTACCGACACCCTCCGCAGGTCCCAGCATTTT. This encodes CASSTDTLRRSQHF.

V gene TRBV18 combines with J gene TRBJ2-2, with 10 bases aligning to TRBD1. After removal of 2 bases from V and 4 bases from J, the junction contained 4 bases not matched to a gene. The CDR3 loop spans 16 amino acids. From germline, CDR1 is KGHSH and CDR2 LQKENI. The CDR3, as DNA: TGTGCCAGCTCACCAGCGACAGGGGGCTTCACCGGGGAGCTGTTTTTT. This sequence encodes CASSPATGGFTGELFF.

This clone was seen a single time. The rearrangement links TRBV6-5 to TRBJ1-2; tentatively, D is TRBD1 (6 bases). V lost 6 bases, J lost 0 bases, and 14 bases lay in between. This CDR3 comprises 15 residues. Germline CDR1 and CDR2: MNHEY and SVGAGI. The CDR3 DNA reads TGTGCCAGCAGGCACCGGGACACCACTAACTATGGCTACACCTTC. This sequence encodes CASRHRDTTNYGYTF.

V is TRBV6-5 and J is TRBJ1-1; D uncertain. V lost 5 bases, J lost 6 bases, and 13 bases lay in between. Germline CDR1 reads MNHEY; CDR2 reads SVGAGI. This CDR3 has 13 residues. The CDR3 loop reads CASSPPRVPEAFF. CDR3 bases: TGTGCCAGCAGTCCGCCCCGGGTCCCTGAAGCTTTCTTT.